The clone carrying this T cell receptor beta chain was counted between two and nine times. Original processing notes: Estimated nucleated cell counts came from reference gene primer amplification. Sequencing used immunoSEQ multiplex PCR; TCRdb keeps in-frame clones, though not all of them. Clone size and the V and J calls come from that table; the DNA yielded D and trimming. The sample carries 95,000 to 100,000 clones, about 90% recorded once. V was clipped by 5 bases and J by 8 bases; unmatched bases: 6. In germline, CDR1 is PRHDT, CDR2 FYEKMQ (reference sequence). The CDR3 length is 13 residues. This entry is derived from a study of blood T cell repertoires in COVID-19. Study context: The cDNA or gDNA used as material had been derived from T cells, B-cell-depleted T cells, or PBMCs.

The specimen was peripheral blood. V usage is TRBV13 and J usage is TRBJ1-2, with 9 bases that match TRBD1. This sequence originates from a man aged 50-59 years with acute or convalescent COVID-19. The DNA for the CDR3 is TGTGCCAGCAGCCCACAGGGGGCCAGAGGCTACACCTTC. It encodes CASSPQGARGYTF.